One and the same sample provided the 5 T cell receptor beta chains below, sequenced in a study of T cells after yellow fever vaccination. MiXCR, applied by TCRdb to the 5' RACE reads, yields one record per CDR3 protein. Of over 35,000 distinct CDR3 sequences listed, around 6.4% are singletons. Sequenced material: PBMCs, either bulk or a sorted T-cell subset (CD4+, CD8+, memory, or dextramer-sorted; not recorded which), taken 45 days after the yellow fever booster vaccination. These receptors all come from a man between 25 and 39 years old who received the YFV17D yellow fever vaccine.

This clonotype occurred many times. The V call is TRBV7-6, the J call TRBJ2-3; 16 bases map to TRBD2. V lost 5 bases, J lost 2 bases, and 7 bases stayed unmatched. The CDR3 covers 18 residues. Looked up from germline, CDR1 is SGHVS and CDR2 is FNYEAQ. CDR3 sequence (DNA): TGTGCCAGCAGCGAGGGACTAGCGGGAGGGCAAGCCACAGATACGCAGTATTTT. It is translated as CASSEGLAGGQATDTQYF.

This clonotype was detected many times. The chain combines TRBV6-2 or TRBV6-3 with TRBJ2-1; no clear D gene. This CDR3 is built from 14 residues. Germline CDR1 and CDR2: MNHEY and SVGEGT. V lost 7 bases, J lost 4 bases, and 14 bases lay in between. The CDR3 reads CASIDQSSYNEQFF. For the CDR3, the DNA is TGTGCCAGCATCGACCAATCTTCTTACAATGAGCAGTTCTTC.

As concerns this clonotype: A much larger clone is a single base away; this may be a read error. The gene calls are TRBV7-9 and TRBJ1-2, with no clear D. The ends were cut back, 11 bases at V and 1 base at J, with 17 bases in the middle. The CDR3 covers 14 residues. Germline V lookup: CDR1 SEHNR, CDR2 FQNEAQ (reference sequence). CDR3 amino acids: CAGGGAGGNYGYTF. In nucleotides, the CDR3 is TGTGCCGGCGGAGGTGCGGGCGGTAACTATGGCTACACCTTC.

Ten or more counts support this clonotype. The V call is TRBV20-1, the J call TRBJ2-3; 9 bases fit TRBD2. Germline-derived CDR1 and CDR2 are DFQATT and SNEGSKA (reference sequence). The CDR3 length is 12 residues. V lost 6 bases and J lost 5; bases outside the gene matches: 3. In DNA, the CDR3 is TGCAGTGCCGGACTAGCGAAAGATACGCAGTATTTT. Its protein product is CSAGLAKDTQYF.

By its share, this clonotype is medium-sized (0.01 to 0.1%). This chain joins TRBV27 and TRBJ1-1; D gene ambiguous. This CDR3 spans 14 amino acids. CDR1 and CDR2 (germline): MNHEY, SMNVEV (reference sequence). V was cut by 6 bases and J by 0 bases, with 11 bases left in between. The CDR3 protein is CASRPRSVNTEAFF. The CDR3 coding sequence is TGTGCCAGCAGACCCAGGAGTGTGAACACTGAAGCTTTCTTT.